This T cell receptor beta chain was recovered during a study of blood T cell repertoires in COVID-19. As for the study in general: The analysed material was cDNA or gDNA that came from T cells, B-cell-depleted T cells, or PBMCs.

This clone was seen a few times. In the authors' methods: By means of reference gene primer amplification, nucleated cell counts were estimated. Here immunoSEQ multiplex PCR was the method, and the copy in TCRdb shows in-frame clones only, minus some. D and trimming come from the DNA, and the V and J calls and clone size come from that table. The profile shows roughly 330,000 clones, about 83% of them singletons. This CDR3 spans 16 amino acids. V was cut by 3 bases and J by 3 bases, with 17 bases left in between. The germline V gene has CDR1 LNHNV and CDR2 YYDKDF (reference sequence). The V gene is TRBV15, the J gene TRBJ1-1; TRBD1 might be the D (5 bases). The source is a woman between 50 and 59 years old with acute or convalescent COVID-19. Sequenced input: peripheral blood. This CDR3 reads CATSRSTGGMDTEAFF. CDR3 nucleotide sequence: TGTGCCACCAGCAGGTCAACTGGGGGGATGGACACTGAAGCTTTCTTT.